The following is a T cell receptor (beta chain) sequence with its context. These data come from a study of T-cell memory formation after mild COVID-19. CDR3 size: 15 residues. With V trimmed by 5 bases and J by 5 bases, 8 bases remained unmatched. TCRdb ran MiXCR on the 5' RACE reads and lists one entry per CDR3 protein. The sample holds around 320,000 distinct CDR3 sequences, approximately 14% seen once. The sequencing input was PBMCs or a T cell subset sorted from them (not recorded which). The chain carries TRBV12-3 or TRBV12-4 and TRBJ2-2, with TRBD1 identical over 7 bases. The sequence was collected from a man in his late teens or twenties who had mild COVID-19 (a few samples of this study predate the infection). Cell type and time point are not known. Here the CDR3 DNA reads TGTGCCAGCAGTCCTTGGGACAGTAGGACCGGGGAGCTGTTTTTT. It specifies CASSPWDSRTGELFF.